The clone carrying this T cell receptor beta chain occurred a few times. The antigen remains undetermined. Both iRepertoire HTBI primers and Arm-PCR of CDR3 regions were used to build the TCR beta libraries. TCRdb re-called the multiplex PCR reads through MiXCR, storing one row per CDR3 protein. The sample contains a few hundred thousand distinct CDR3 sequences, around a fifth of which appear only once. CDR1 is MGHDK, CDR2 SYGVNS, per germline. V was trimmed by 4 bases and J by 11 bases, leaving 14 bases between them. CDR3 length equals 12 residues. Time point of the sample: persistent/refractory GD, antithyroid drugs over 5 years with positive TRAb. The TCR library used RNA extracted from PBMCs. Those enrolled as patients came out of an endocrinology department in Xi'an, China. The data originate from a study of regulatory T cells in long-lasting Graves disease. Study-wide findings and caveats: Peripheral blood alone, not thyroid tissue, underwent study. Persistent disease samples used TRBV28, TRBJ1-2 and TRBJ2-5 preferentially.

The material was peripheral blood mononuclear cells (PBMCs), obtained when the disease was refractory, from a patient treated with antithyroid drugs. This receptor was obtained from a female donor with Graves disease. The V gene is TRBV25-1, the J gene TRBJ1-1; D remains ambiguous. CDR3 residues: CASSATGRTAFF. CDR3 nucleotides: TGTGCCAGCAGTGCAACGGGCCGAACGGCTTTCTTT.